The TCR beta chain described here comes from a study of cytomegalovirus exposure and HLA in healthy donors (dated by TCRdb to about 2017). Broadly, across the study: According to an earlier analysis of 587 of the donors, about 170 million T cells yielded roughly 110 million unique TCR beta sequences and about 300 Gb of sequence data. The aim of the study was to test whether cataloging public T cell receptors could identify signatures of past pathogen exposure. HLA typing included class I and class II loci at four-digit resolution. An earlier analysis of around 540 of the donors applied high-throughput TCR beta sequencing to assess whether each TCR beta V gene segment acted as functional or pseudogenic. A later analysis re-analyzed previously published TCR beta repertoires from 666 donors and added high-resolution HLA genotyping to study TCR occurrence patterns. An early release that covered fewer than 800 HLA-typed donors contained about 300 gigabases of sequencing data and approximately 85 million unique TCR sequences. To predict cytomegalovirus infection status, the study brought together high-throughput TCR immunosequencing, statistical association of individual TCRs with disease status, and machine learning. A later genetic analysis used genome-wide SNP genotypes for about 65% of the roughly 670 donors, treating that subset as a discovery cohort. The study profiled the T cell repertoires of some 610 subjects by immunosequencing and related them to cytomegalovirus serostatus. On average, around 240,000 unique TCR beta nucleotide sequences were sequenced per donor among 300 to 500 genotyped donors of the cohort, with about 17% of those sequences being non-productive. In the later analysis, no new phenotypic data were used to find candidate immune exposures; instead, reliance was placed on TCR beta sequences and their occurrence across donors. Donor age, sex, ethnicity and CMV serostatus were compiled alongside the repertoire data. A few DR-DQ haplotypes were treated as single units for association and clustering because of strong linkage in the cohort. Every discovery cohort repertoire had been produced on one sequencing platform. The number of typed donors differed by locus: roughly 620-630 for A, B, C, DRB1 and DQB1; some 540 for DQA1; approximately 600 for DPA1; and 400 to 480 for DPB1. Among the roughly 400 genotyped donors, approximately 82% belonged to the genetic ancestry cluster associated with self-reported Caucasian donors. Besides the first cohort of 500 to 700 subjects, a separate validation cohort made up of around 120 different subjects was used.

The library was generated by the immunoSEQ multiplex PCR assay. For the multiplex PCR, a mixture combining 60 forward primers for TCR Vbeta segments and 13 reverse primers for TCR Jbeta segments was used. Amplification of the CDR3 region of rearranged TCR beta genes was performed with a multiplex PCR assay on genomic DNA. The amplified TCR beta libraries were sequenced on the Illumina HiSeq System as 87-base-pair reads. The original methods were these. Across the 500 to 700 repertoires, a later analysis counted roughly 77 million unique TCR beta chains, roughly 11 million of which were shared by at least two donors. To remove PCR and sequencing errors, raw reads were error-corrected and collapsed into unique sequences using a nearest-neighbor algorithm that merged closely related sequences. Alignment of CDR3 sequences to IMGT reference sequences was used to assign V, D and J gene segments. For a sequence to be retained, a match of at least six nucleotides to both a V gene segment and a J gene segment was required. A rearrangement counted as productive if the CDR3 had no stop codons and remained in frame with V and J, and every other rearrangement counted as non-productive. Following IMGT convention, CDR3 was defined as the stretch from the second conserved V-encoded cysteine to the conserved J-encoded phenylalanine. The earlier analysis of around 640 of the donors excluded sequences that lacked an unambiguous match to a single V gene segment. In an earlier analysis of 587 of the donors, V segments were called functional above 56.7% productive rearrangements and were called segregating when the between-donor standard deviation exceeded 5%. To diagnose cytomegalovirus status from the catalog of TCR beta chain sequences, a statistical classification framework was built. V and J gene assignment, in a later analysis, came from comparing TCR nucleotide sequences with IMGT/GENE-DB human TR gene sequences. In a later analysis, CDR3 sequences and most-parsimonious VDJ recombination scenarios were assigned using the TCRdist pipeline. In a later analysis, every TCR beta chain was defined by the combination of its CDR3 amino acid sequence and its V-gene family, and reads without a unique V-gene family were dropped. In a later analysis, 550 to 650 highly shared, low-generation-probability nucleotide sequences were removed to address suspected cross-contamination and a sequencing artifact. In a later analysis, a clonal expansion index for each public chain was calculated from normalized within-repertoire ranks of inferred template counts. Generation probabilities in a later analysis came from a VDJ recombination model fitted to out-of-frame rearrangements, and those results were checked against IGoR. A later analysis scored TCR-TCR, TCR-HLA and TCR-CMV co-occurrence with hypergeometric tests, applying a repertoire-size bias correction to TCR pairs. To estimate false discovery rates, a later analysis permuted the HLA or CMV assignments 20 times. In a later analysis, co-occurring TCRs were grouped using DBSCAN, and TCRdist sequence similarity was added for clustering within HLA-allele-positive subsets. Repertoires with fewer than 30,000 or more than 120,000 public chains were left out of co-occurrence clustering, as were five repertoires with anomalous nucleotide sharing. In its TCRdb copy, this immuneACCESS table keeps in-frame sequences only and misses some clones. Where compared with another copy, unresolved V genes explain less than half of these, and the others have no known cause. V, J and clone size derive from that table, while D and trimming were established from the DNA sequence. The table kept for this sample lists roughly 120,000 clones. The ten largest account for about 2% of the sample.

In regard to this clone: The antigen it binds to is not known.

The investigation overall reported the following: In a later analysis, HLA-associated TCR beta chains showed more clonal expansion and lower generation probabilities than non-associated chains that were equally common. Because HLA typing was unavailable for some donors at each locus, only the typed subset was used in association tests. Specific HLA alleles were associated with over 15,000 TCR beta sequences at a false discovery rate of 0.05 in a later analysis. The classifier was reported to diagnose cytomegalovirus status with high specificity and sensitivity in both the original and validation cohorts. A further reported finding was that TCR beta sequences accurately predicted the HLA-A and HLA-B alleles for most subjects in the first cohort. It was suggested by the authors that the approach could potentially be generalized to other disease states and immunological phenotypes. An earlier analysis of 587 of the donors showed that most TCR beta V segments appeared in productive rearrangements either about 87% or about 30% of the time, which broadly matched IMGT annotations. This cohort had only TCR beta chains sequenced, and the lack of alpha or paired-chain data limited which features could be detected. Immune exposure information for the cohort was limited to CMV serostatus. Most TCR sequences were observed very rarely across donors, whereas some public TCRs were present in many individuals. A few of the identified cytomegalovirus-associated TCR beta chains were confirmed in vitro to be specific for cytomegalovirus antigens. A cluster of highly shared sequence variants was judged likely to represent a technical artifact of the sequencing pipeline. In a later analysis, most CMV-associated TCR beta chains were found to appear HLA-restricted, with HLA associations seemingly driven largely by CMV exposure. Strong co-occurrence of HLA alleles, especially DR and DQ, made assigning TCR associations to individual alleles difficult. Because the 87-base-pair reads could not distinguish some IMGT-functional V segments, including TRBV6-2 and TRBV6-3, those segments were excluded. Correlated functional status among segregating V segments might be attributable to linkage disequilibrium, but an unknown experimental factor could not be ruled out. Because counts were too low, 15 to 20 rarely observed V segments, including chromosome 9 orphons, were left out of the earlier analysis of a few hundred of the donors. Presence/absence analyses assumed roughly uniform sequencing depth across donors, an assumption that may not hold. A later analysis found that TCR association rates varied across HLA loci, with DRB1 alleles showing the most associated TCRs and HLA-C alleles the fewest. The study listed 150 to 200 TCR beta chains as associated with cytomegalovirus. In a later analysis, several top co-occurrence clusters were reported to appear linked to parvovirus B19, influenza, CMV and Epstein-Barr virus. A later genetic analysis reported fewer N-insertions in productive TCRs among donors in an Asian-associated ancestry cluster than the approximately 670-donor mean. An association between a missense DCLRE1C variant and V-gene and J-gene trimming of TCR beta chains was found in a later genetic analysis and replicated in an independent cohort.

The germline V gene specifies SGHNT as CDR1 and YENEEA as CDR2. The CDR3 measures 14 amino acids from cysteine to phenylalanine. Only CDR3 DNA is held: 42 bases, read in frame from base 1. Trimming takes 5 bases from V and 5 bases from J, and the germline ends sit 16 bases apart. The cohort was made up of roughly 670 healthy bone marrow donors. Cohort members were all nominally healthy when sampled, although unrecorded immune exposures were likely present. The donor was CMV seronegative and was included in the group of several hundred seronegative cohort members. Every donor gave a peripheral blood sample, and the peripheral blood mononuclear cells from that sample were used for TCR beta sequencing. The Qiagen DNeasy Blood Extraction Kit was used to extract genomic DNA from the blood cell samples.

The specimen sequenced was PBMCs. The V and J genes are TRBV11-3 and TRBJ2-7; 6 matching bases give a weak D call of TRBD1. The receptor was isolated from a man aged 35-49 years in good health and CMV-seronegative. The nucleotide sequence is TGTGCCAGCAGCCCCGAGGGGGTATTCGACGAGCAGTACTTC. This gives the protein CASSPEGVFDEQYF.